Listed here are 4 T cell receptor beta chains from one sample, sequenced in a study of blood T cell repertoires in COVID-19. Profiled with immunoSEQ multiplex PCR; TCRdb holds only in-frame clones, not every one. The repertoire includes some 200,000 clones, roughly 85% of them detected once, and around 2.5% sits in the top ten. The sample taken for sequencing was peripheral blood. The source of these receptors is a woman aged 70-85 years with COVID-19, enrolled during active disease.

The rearrangement joins TRBV6-5 to TRBJ1-2; TRBD1 aligns across 9 bases. The CDR3 loop spans 16 amino acids. Germline values: CDR1 MNHEY, CDR2 SVGAGI. The ends lost 2 bases at V and 0 bases at J; junction bases unmatched: 4. The CDR3 DNA reads TGTGCCAGCAGTTACCGCGGGGACAGGGCTAACTATGGCTACACCTTC. It translates to CASSYRGDRANYGYTF.

The chain has TRBV5-1 and TRBJ1-2; 8 bases map to TRBD1. Germline-derived CDR1 and CDR2 are SGHRS and YFSETQ. The CDR3 consists of 15 residues. V shed 4 bases and J 4 bases; nucleotides not matched to a gene: 9. The CDR3, as DNA: TGCGCCAGCAGCGTACAGGGGGGAGGCCCCTATGGCTACACCTTC. Its translation is CASSVQGGGPYGYTF.

V gene TRBV7-8 combines with J gene TRBJ1-4; D might be TRBD1 (6 bases). This CDR3 spans 15 amino acids. The germline gives CDR1 SGHVS, CDR2 FQNEAQ. V lost 4 bases and J 5 bases, leaving 14 bases between the germline ends. The CDR3 loop reads CASSSRDNPNEKLFF. The CDR3 coding sequence is TGTGCCAGCAGCTCCCGGGACAATCCAAATGAAAAACTGTTTTTT. Full variable domain (remainder filled in from reference TRBV7-8 and TRBJ1-4): GAGVSQSPRYKVAKRGQDVALRCDPISGHVSLFWYQQALGQGPEFLTYFQNEAQLDKSGLPSDRFFAERPEGSVSTLKIQRTQQEDSAVYLCASSSRDNPNEKLFFGSGTQLSVL.

The gene calls are TRBV19 and TRBJ1-1; TRBD1 matches at 7 bases. With 8 bases clipped from V and 6 bases from J, the junction kept 12 bases outside the gene matches. Per the germline V gene, CDR1 is LNHDA and CDR2 is SQIVND (reference sequence). This CDR3 comprises 14 residues. For the CDR3, the DNA is TGTGCCAGTCGTCCTACGACAGGGTTCGCTGAAGCTTTCTTT. Amino acids: CASRPTTGFAEAFF. Complete variable domain (other parts from reference TRBV19 and TRBJ1-1): DGGITQSPKYLFRKEGQNVTLSCEQNLNHDAMYWYRQDPGQGLRLIYYSQIVNDFQKGDIAEGYSVSREKKESFPLTVTSAQKNPTAFYLCASRPTTGFAEAFFGQGTRLTVV.